This entry lists 22 T cell receptor beta chains sequenced from one sample in a study of blood T cell repertoires in COVID-19. The assay was immunoSEQ multiplex PCR, and TCRdb's table has in-frame clones only and misses some. Among roughly 60,000 clones, 70% to 90% were seen once, and the ten largest hold about 0.93%. The source material was peripheral blood. These receptors were collected from a man aged 70-80 years with acute or convalescent COVID-19.

The chain uses TRBV28 and TRBJ1-2; D remains ambiguous. The CDR3 has 13 amino acids. CDR1 is MDHEN, CDR2 SYDVKM, per germline. Trimming removed 3 bases from V and 7 bases from J, with 12 bases in between. The CDR3 sequence is CASSFPFVSGYTF. The DNA of the CDR3 is TGTGCCAGCAGTTTCCCCTTCGTTAGTGGCTACACCTTC.

The genes are TRBV19 and TRBJ2-1; D is unclear. CDR1 and CDR2 from the germline V gene are LNHDA and SQIVND (reference sequence). The V end was cut by 4 bases, the J end by 9 bases, with 7 bases between. CDR3 length: 11 residues. In DNA, the CDR3 is TGTGCCAGTAGTAACTTCGGTGAGCAGTTCTTC. Its translation: CASSNFGEQFF. The whole variable domain, remainder taken from reference TRBV19 and TRBJ2-1, is DGGITQSPKYLFRKEGQNVTLSCEQNLNHDAMYWYRQDPGQGLRLIYYSQIVNDFQKGDIAEGYSVSREKKESFPLTVTSAQKNPTAFYLCASSNFGEQFFGPGTRLTVL.

V is TRBV19 and J is TRBJ1-4, with a weak D call TRBD1 (6 bases). Germline CDR1 and CDR2: LNHDA and SQIVND (reference sequence). The CDR3 length is 16 residues. Trimming took off 3 bases at V and 2 bases at J, with 13 bases between the two ends. The CDR3 DNA is TGTGCCAGTAGTATCCAGGGGCGTATGACTAATGAAAAACTGTTTTTT. This translates into CASSIQGRMTNEKLFF.

The chain is built from TRBV24-1 and TRBJ1-2; 7 bases match TRBD1. Germline lookup yields CDR1 KGHDR and CDR2 SFDVKD. This CDR3 spans 14 amino acids. Trimming took 2 bases from V and 4 from J; bases not matched to a gene: 3. CDR3 sequence reads: CATSDYRDSYGYTF. The CDR3 DNA reads as TGTGCCACCAGTGATTACCGGGACAGCTATGGCTACACCTTC.

For this clone: Other DNA sequences in this specimen translate into the identical CDR3. The chain recombines TRBV2 with TRBJ1-2; possibly TRBD1 for D (6 bases). Germline V CDR1 and CDR2: SNHLY, FYNNEI. The V and J ends lost 8 bases and 5 bases respectively, with 18 bases between them. The CDR3 totals 14 residues. The CDR3 sequence is CASLLRTEAYGYTF. The DNA of the CDR3 is TGTGCCAGCCTCTTACGGACAGAGGCTTATGGCTACACCTTC.

The genes are TRBV10-2 and TRBJ1-2, with 8 bases fitting TRBD1. V shed 4 bases and J 7 bases; nucleotides not matched to a gene: 8. Germline loops: CDR1 WSHSY, CDR2 SAAADI. CDR3 length equals 14 residues. CDR3 DNA: TGCGCCAGCAGTGGACAGGGGAGACTTAGTGGCTACACCTTC. Amino acids: CASSGQGRLSGYTF.

This clone appeared once. The rearrangement uses TRBV27 and TRBJ2-1, with TRBD2 identical over 9 bases. V shed 3 bases and J 10 bases; nucleotides not matched to a gene: 16. Germline CDR1 MNHEY, CDR2 SMNVEV (reference sequence). The CDR3 totals 17 residues. The CDR3 DNA follows: TGTGCCAGCAGTTTCGCCAATAGCGGGGGCCCGGCGGGGGAGCAGTTCTTC. This sequence encodes CASSFANSGGPAGEQFF.

This rearrangement joins TRBV19 to TRBJ1-2, with D uncertain. The CDR3 runs to 14 residues. The V end was cut by 6 bases, the J end by 0 bases, with 11 bases between. Germline lookup yields CDR1 LNHDA and CDR2 SQIVND (reference sequence). In DNA, the CDR3 is TGTGCCAGTAGGGTCCTAGGCACTAACTATGGCTACACCTTC. It encodes CASRVLGTNYGYTF.

This chain joins TRBV3-1 (or the pseudogene TRBV3-2) and TRBJ1-2; 8 bases line up with TRBD1. The CDR3 spans 14 residues. Germline trimming cut 1 base from V and 4 bases from J; bases unmatched to any gene: 2. Looked up from germline, CDR1 is LGHDT and CDR2 is YNNKEL (reference sequence). The CDR3 loop reads CASSQGQGLYGYTF. As DNA, the CDR3 is TGTGCCAGCAGCCAAGGACAGGGGCTCTATGGCTACACCTTC.

CDR3 amino acids: CASSRTGILTYEQYF. DNA for the CDR3: TGTGCCAGTAGTAGGACAGGGATACTGACCTACGAGCAGTACTTC. The chain carries TRBV19 and TRBJ2-7; 8 nucleotides line up with TRBD1. The CDR3 spans 15 residues. The germline gives CDR1 LNHDA, CDR2 SQIVND (reference sequence). V dropped 4 bases and J dropped 2; count of bases not matched to a gene: 7.

The chain employs TRBV30 and TRBJ2-7, with unresolved D. The CDR3 contains 11 residues. CDR1 and CDR2 (germline): GTSNPN, SVGIG (reference sequence). Trimming shortened V by 4 bases and J by 3 bases, and 7 bases separated the two germline ends. In DNA, the CDR3 is TGTGCCTGGACGAGCCACTACGAGCAGTACTTC. Amino acids: CAWTSHYEQYF.

This chain uses TRBV4-1 with TRBJ2-3; 10 nucleotides agree with TRBD2. CDR3 size: 15 residues. The ends lost 4 bases at V and 1 base at J; junction bases unmatched: 2. From germline, CDR1 is MGHRA and CDR2 YSYEKL. The CDR3 bases are TGCGCCAGCAGCCGGACTAGCGGTCGCACAGATACGCAGTATTTT. Encoded protein: CASSRTSGRTDTQYF.

The chain joins TRBV29-1 to TRBJ2-6; TRBD1 might be the D (6 bases). The germline V and J ends were trimmed by 3 bases and 8 bases, with 14 bases remaining between them. This CDR3 has 14 residues. Germline-derived CDR1 and CDR2 are SQVTM and ANQGSEA. Here the CDR3 reads CSVEGRGETNVLTF. The CDR3 bases are TGCAGCGTTGAGGGCAGGGGAGAAACCAACGTCCTGACTTTC. Full variable domain (missing parts from reference TRBV29-1 and TRBJ2-6): SAVISQKPSRDICQRGTSLTIQCQVDSQVTMMFWYRQQPGQSLTLIATANQGSEATYESGFVIDKFPISRPNLTFSTLTVSNMSPEDSSIYLCSVEGRGETNVLTFGAGSRLTVL.

The V call is TRBV5-4, the J call TRBJ2-1, with D uncertain. There are 15 residues in the CDR3. The V gene's germline CDR1 is SGHNT and CDR2 YYREEE (reference sequence). V lost 0 bases and J 6 bases, leaving 13 bases between the germline ends. CDR3: CASSLDTRRSNEQFF. The CDR3 DNA is TGTGCCAGCAGCTTGGACACCCGAAGATCCAATGAGCAGTTCTTC.

The rearrangement links TRBV29-1 to TRBJ2-2; 9 nucleotides agree with TRBD1. The germline V gene encodes CDR1 SQVTM and CDR2 ANQGSEA. The CDR3 runs 12 residues. Trimming at V came to 7 bases and at J to 6 bases, leaving 3 bases not matched to a gene. CDR3 in DNA: TGCAGCGGTAGACAGGGGGCCGGGGAGCTGTTTTTT. Protein: CSGRQGAGELFF.

Here the CDR3 DNA reads TGCGCCAGCAGCTTGCCCGCGGGAGTCACAGATACGCAGTATTTT. This gives the protein CASSLPAGVTDTQYF. The chain is built from TRBV5-1 and TRBJ2-3, with 7 bases fitting TRBD2. CDR1 is SGHRS and CDR2 is YFSETQ in the germline V gene. This CDR3 comprises 15 residues. After removal of 1 base from V and 2 bases from J, the junction contained 4 bases not matched to a gene.

The CDR3 DNA reads as TGTGCCAGCAGTGTCGGCGGGGGGGCAACCGGGGAGCTGTTTTTT. It specifies CASSVGGGATGELFF. The chain links TRBV6-4 to TRBJ2-2, with 9 bases fitting TRBD2. CDR3 length equals 15 residues. With 4 bases clipped from V and 5 bases from J, the junction kept 5 bases outside the gene matches. Germline CDR1 MRHNA, CDR2 SNTAGT.

The chain employs TRBV6-1 and TRBJ2-3; TRBD2 might be the D (6 bases). Deletions cut 0 bases from V and 0 bases from J, with 13 bases between. CDR1 and CDR2 (germline): MNHNS, SASEGT. The CDR3 is made up of 17 amino acids. CDR3 sequence reads: CASSEARGRGSTDTQYF. DNA of the CDR3: TGTGCCAGCAGTGAAGCGCGGGGCCGAGGGAGCACAGATACGCAGTATTTT.

The chain combines TRBV5-1 with TRBJ1-4, with 7 bases identical to TRBD1. CDR1 is SGHRS and CDR2 is YFSETQ in the germline V gene. V shed 4 bases and J 6 bases; nucleotides not matched to a gene: 12. The CDR3 has 16 residues. The CDR3 reads CASSPGTAVGDEKLFF. In nucleotides, the CDR3 is TGCGCCAGCAGCCCCGGGACAGCCGTCGGGGATGAAAAACTGTTTTTT. The complete variable domain, with remaining parts taken from reference TRBV5-1 and TRBJ1-4, reads KAGVTQTPRYLIKTRGQQVTLSCSPISGHRSVSWYQQTPGQGLQFLFEYFSETQRNKGNFPGRFSGRQFSNSRSEMNVSTLELGDSALYLCASSPGTAVGDEKLFFGSGTQLSVL.

In this sample, this clone turned up a few times. The J gene is TRBJ2-7, the V gene TRBV27; 12 bases fit TRBD2. The length of the CDR3 is 16 residues. In germline, CDR1 is MNHEY, CDR2 SMNVEV (reference sequence). The V segment lost 2 bases and the J segment 2 bases; nucleotides outside the gene matches: 4. CDR3 DNA: TGTGCCAGCAGTTTAACACGGACTAGCGGGGCCTACGAGCAGTACTTC. It encodes CASSLTRTSGAYEQYF.

The genes are TRBV3-1 (or the pseudogene TRBV3-2) and TRBJ1-4; 7 nucleotides align to TRBD1. The CDR3 has 15 residues. Germline CDR1 reads LGHDT; CDR2 reads YNNKEL (reference sequence). Trimming removed 0 bases from V and 8 bases from J; junction bases left unmatched: 6. The chain's CDR3 is CASSQEWLGGEKLFF. CDR3 nucleotide sequence: TGTGCCAGCAGCCAAGAATGGTTAGGGGGCGAAAAACTGTTTTTT.

The rearrangement links TRBV7-3 to TRBJ2-7; TRBD1 matches 7 bases. The junction had 0 bases not matched to a gene; V was cut back by 4 bases and J by 6 bases. Per the germline V gene, CDR1 is SGHTA and CDR2 is FQGTGA. CDR3 size: 11 residues. For the CDR3, the DNA is TGTGCCAGCAGCTCAGGGGGCGAGCAGTACTTC. Translating gives CASSSGGEQYF.